This T cell receptor beta chain was found in a study of long-term antiretroviral therapy in people with HIV. Broader study findings: Collection of the blood, which took place between the mid-2000s and the late 2010s, possibly occurred under older ART regimens. The study found that diversity rose after ART but stayed below transplant donor controls.

Each specimen consisted of roughly 0.9-10 million cryopreserved PBMC prior to extraction of DNA. immunoSEQ v3.0 was run at survey level. In sequencing, about 35,000-50,000 T-cell genomes per sample were targeted. Sequenced by immunoSEQ multiplex PCR; TCRdb stores in-frame clones only, minus some. The data hold about 20,000 clones, with approximately 81% observed a single time. After removal of 1 base from V and 8 bases from J, the junction contained 18 bases not matched to a gene. The CDR3 is made up of 19 amino acids. Germline CDR1 and CDR2: SEHNR and FQNEAQ (reference sequence). About this clone itself: Its specificity is not known.

The sequence derives from a woman aged 18-29 years with HIV. V usage is TRBV7-9 and J usage is TRBJ2-4, with 9 positions matching TRBD1. Specimen: unsorted PBMCs, collected 0.6 years after starting antiretroviral therapy. The CDR3 loop is CASSLGRFPRQGEEDIQYF. CDR3 DNA sequence: TGTGCCAGCAGCTTAGGTCGGTTCCCGAGACAGGGGGAGGAGGACATTCAGTACTTC.